This record looks at one TCR beta chain sequence and its context. The data were taken from a study of blood T cell repertoires in COVID-19. At the level of the study: Researchers got acute and convalescent COVID-19 samples from the United States, Italy and Spain.

TCRdb keeps only in-frame clones here, not all; method: immunoSEQ multiplex PCR. Among hundreds of thousands of clones listed, 80% to 90% were seen once. V was pared by 6 bases and J by 2 bases, with 10 bases between. Germline V gene data show CDR1 as WSHSY and CDR2 as SAAADI. The CDR3 has 13 amino acids. This rearrangement joins TRBV10-2 to TRBJ2-5; a possible D gene is TRBD2 (6 bases). The sample taken for sequencing was peripheral blood. This TCR derives from a man aged 18-30 years with COVID-19, enrolled during active disease. In nucleotides, the CDR3 is TGCGCCAGCAGGGGGGGACGGCAAGAGACCCAGTACTTC. Its protein is CASRGGRQETQYF.